This T cell receptor beta chain was recorded in a study of T cell repertoires in cytomegalovirus infection. About the research overall: Shared public TCR beta signatures pointed to both CMV infection and a matching HLA type.

Via MiXCR, TCRdb re-called the reads, giving one row per CDR3 protein. The sample gives around 490,000 distinct CDR3 sequences, approximately 25% of which show up once; about 12% is in the top ten. Germline loops: CDR1 MNHEY, CDR2 SVGAGI. V was trimmed by 2 bases and J by 6 bases, leaving 4 bases between them. CDR3 length equals 11 residues. Points on this clonotype: Its antigen is undetermined.

Points from the study as a whole: Ex vivo responses were dominated by HLA-C-restricted CMV-specific TCR beta clonotypes.

The chain uses TRBV6-5 and TRBJ2-5; no reliable D call. What was sequenced was PBMCs. The TCR originated in a human donor in good health (CMV status not recorded). Some clones in this sample may be carry-over from other donors' samples. CDR3 loop: CASSYGKTQYF. The DNA of the CDR3 is TGTGCCAGCAGTTACGGGAAGACCCAGTACTTC.